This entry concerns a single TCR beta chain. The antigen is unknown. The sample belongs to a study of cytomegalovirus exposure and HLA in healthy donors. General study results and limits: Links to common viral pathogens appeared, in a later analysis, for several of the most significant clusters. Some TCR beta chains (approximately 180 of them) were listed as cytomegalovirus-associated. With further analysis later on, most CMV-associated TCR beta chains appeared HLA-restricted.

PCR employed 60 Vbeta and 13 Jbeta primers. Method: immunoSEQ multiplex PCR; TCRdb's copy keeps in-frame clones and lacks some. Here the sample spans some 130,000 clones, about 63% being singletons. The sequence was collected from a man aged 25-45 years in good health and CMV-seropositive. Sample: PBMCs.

For the CDR3, the DNA is TGTGCCAGCCGAGTCGCCGGGACAGGGTCCACAGATACGCAGTATTTT. This sequence encodes CASRVAGTGSTDTQYF. The chain has TRBV28 and TRBJ2-3; 9 positions match TRBD1. The germline V gene encodes CDR1 MDHEN and CDR2 SYDVKM. Trimming at V came to 8 bases and at J to 2 bases, leaving 11 bases not matched to a gene. There are 16 residues in the CDR3.